The entry below gives a single T cell receptor (beta chain) sequence along with its context. Its antigen is not known. This specimen comes from a study of T cell responses to AZD1222 COVID-19 vaccine. General study results and limits: Repertoires were collected only later (after the peak T cell response had occurred). Donors in the cohort were predominantly white British and more often female, and clonal diversity was possibly underestimated. Baseline antibody screening turned up just a handful of seropositive AZD1222 recipients. Regions 160-218 and 743-854 held dominance among vaccine-associated CD4 TCRs, which spanned spike.

TCRdb's table, derived via immunoSEQ multiplex PCR, lists solely in-frame clones and lacks some. Altogether 150,000 to 200,000 clones are present, just over 90% being singletons, with the ten largest covering about 3.9%. There are 14 residues in the CDR3. V shed 7 bases and J shed 4 bases, with 16 bases lying between them. Germline V gene sequence: CDR1 ENHRY, CDR2 SYGVKD. The clonotype originates from an adult in good health. This chain connects TRBV10-3 to TRBJ1-2; D is unclear. The specimen comprised peripheral blood, sampled on day 0 of AZD1222 vaccination. The DNA of the CDR3 is TGTGCCATCACCAACGGACCCTACTTCTATGGCTACACCTTC. It translates to CAITNGPYFYGYTF.